The sequence of this TCR beta chain was determined in a study of CD8+ T cells in alopecia areata. This clone was recorded a few times. Its antigen is unknown. RNA extraction and reverse transcription yielded cDNA as sequencing template. TCRdb's table, derived via immunoSEQ multiplex PCR, lists solely in-frame clones and lacks some. Of some 180,000 clones listed, roughly 60% are singletons. The study's findings and limits: Sequencing of scalp samples also includes resident alphabeta T cells from normal skin.

It was from alopecia areata patients that lesional scalp punch biopsies and peripheral blood were collected. PBMCs, the starting material, were the source of sorted CD4+ and CD8+ T cells. The sample consisted of CD4+ T cells sorted from blood, taken at week 0. The clonotype comes from a human donor with alopecia areata.

The CDR3 protein is CAISEQMEKLFF. Written as DNA, the CDR3 is TGTGCCATCAGTGAACAGATGGAAAAACTGTTTTTT. This chain connects TRBV10-3 to TRBJ1-4; D gene ambiguous. This CDR3 region has 12 residues. Trimming took 3 bases from V and 8 from J, leaving 7 bases between them. Germline lookup yields CDR1 ENHRY and CDR2 SYGVKD.